The 10 T cell receptor beta chains below all came from one sample that was sequenced in a study of graft-versus-host responses after intestinal transplantation. No cognate antigen is known for these TCRs. Method: immunoSEQ multiplex PCR; TCRdb's copy keeps in-frame clones and lacks some. The sample holds some 50,000 clones, 70% to 85% seen once. The sequencing used unstimulated CD4+ T cells sorted from spleen or lymph node cells, collected before transplant. The origin of the receptors is a human donor who was the organ donor for an intestinal transplant.

The chain combines TRBV11-2 with TRBJ1-1; D call uncertain. The CDR3 is made up of 14 amino acids. Deletions cut 5 bases from V and 2 bases from J, with 12 bases between. CDR1 SGHAT and CDR2 FQNNGV come from the germline V gene. The CDR3 DNA follows: TGTGCCAGCAGCCCTTTGACAATTAACACTGAAGCTTTCTTT. This encodes CASSPLTINTEAFF.

The CDR3 reads CASSDSPMWSGSGNEQFF. In DNA, the CDR3 is TGTGCCAGCAGTGACTCACCGATGTGGAGCGGGAGTGGGAATGAGCAGTTCTTC. The rearrangement uses TRBV2 and TRBJ2-1; 8 bases align to TRBD2. CDR3 length equals 18 residues. V lost 3 bases and J lost 7; bases outside the gene matches: 17. From germline, CDR1 is SNHLY and CDR2 FYNNEI.

The V and J genes are TRBV19 and TRBJ1-3; D gene unclear. Trimming took 7 bases from V and 4 from J, leaving 14 bases between them. The germline V gene has CDR1 LNHDA and CDR2 SQIVND (reference sequence). The CDR3 is 14 amino acids. CDR3 DNA sequence: TGTGCCAGTACAGCCGTGGAGGCCGGAAACACCATATATTTT. Translated, it gives CASTAVEAGNTIYF.

The J gene is TRBJ1-2, the V gene TRBV18; D unresolved. This CDR3 spans 12 amino acids. In germline, CDR1 is KGHSH, CDR2 LQKENI. V lost 2 bases and J lost 5, with 6 bases in between. CDR3 DNA sequence: TGTGCCAGCTCACCAGCCTCGTATGGCTACACCTTC. This codes for CASSPASYGYTF.

The genes are TRBV5-1 and TRBJ1-1; D is perhaps TRBD1 (5 bases). This CDR3 spans 16 amino acids. The V gene lost 2 bases and the J gene lost 0 bases, with 14 bases spanning the gap. Germline V lookup: CDR1 SGHRS, CDR2 YFSETQ. CDR3 loop: CASSFGHIPVNTEAFF. As DNA, the CDR3 is TGCGCCAGCAGCTTCGGACATATCCCAGTGAACACTGAAGCTTTCTTT. Full variable domain (remainder filled in from reference TRBV5-1 and TRBJ1-1): KAGVTQTPRYLIKTRGQQVTLSCSPISGHRSVSWYQQTPGQGLQFLFEYFSETQRNKGNFPGRFSGRQFSNSRSEMNVSTLELGDSALYLCASSFGHIPVNTEAFFGQGTRLTVV.

This clone was recorded only once. The chain recombines TRBV19 with TRBJ2-5; 14 positions agree with TRBD2. The CDR3 loop spans 17 amino acids. CDR1 and CDR2 (germline): LNHDA, SQIVND (reference sequence). The V segment lost 6 bases and the J segment 4 bases; nucleotides outside the gene matches: 10. CDR3 nucleotides: TGTGCCAGTAGCCTAAACCCGGGACTAGCGGGGGTAGAGACCCAGTACTTC. Protein product: CASSLNPGLAGVETQYF.

The V call is TRBV27, the J call TRBJ1-4, with D uncertain. Per the germline V gene, CDR1 is MNHEY and CDR2 is SMNVEV (reference sequence). The germline V and J ends were trimmed by 5 bases and 0 bases, with 16 bases remaining between them. The CDR3 length is 17 residues. The CDR3: CASSRVRGLATNEKLFF. DNA of the CDR3: TGTGCCAGCAGTCGGGTTCGGGGTCTCGCAACTAATGAAAAACTGTTTTTT.

V is TRBV29-1 and J is TRBJ1-5, with a weak D call TRBD1 (5 bases). Trimming removed 7 bases from V and 6 bases from J, with 19 bases in between. The CDR3 loop spans 14 amino acids. The germline V gene has CDR1 SQVTM and CDR2 ANQGSEA. CDR3 DNA: TGCAGCGCAGCACATGGGGGTAAGGGTCAGCCCCAGCATTTT. It specifies CSAAHGGKGQPQHF.

The V and J genes are TRBV4-3 and TRBJ2-3, with D possibly TRBD2 on 5 matching bases. Germline loops: CDR1 LGHNA, CDR2 YSLEER. The germline V and J ends were trimmed by 0 bases and 2 bases, with 12 bases remaining between them. This CDR3 contains 16 residues. In DNA, the CDR3 is TGCGCCAGCAGCCAAGAATATCGGGGTTACACAGATACGCAGTATTTT. Translation: CASSQEYRGYTDTQYF.

The chain combines TRBV9 with TRBJ1-2; TRBD1 aligns across 9 bases. In germline, CDR1 is SGDLS, CDR2 YYNGEE. Trimming removed 3 bases from V and 4 bases from J; junction bases left unmatched: 1. This CDR3 spans 13 amino acids. CDR3 protein: CASSATGGYGYTF. For the CDR3, the DNA is TGTGCCAGCAGCGCGACAGGGGGCTATGGCTACACCTTC. The whole variable domain, remainder taken from reference TRBV9 and TRBJ1-2, is DSGVTQTPKHLITATGQRVTLRCSPRSGDLSVYWYQQSLDQGLQFLIQYYNGEERAKGNILERFSAQQFPDLHSELNLSSLELGDSALYFCASSATGGYGYTFGSGTRLTVV.